The clone carrying this T cell receptor (beta chain) has ten or more counts. The target antigen is unknown. cDNA molecules carried unique molecular identifiers, and template switching added a universal primer site. TCRdb re-analysed the 5' RACE reads in MiXCR, keeping a single row per CDR3 protein. The table has 410,000 or so distinct CDR3 sequences, approximately 18% seen once; the top ten hold around 12%. This CDR3 has 12 amino acids. These data come from a study of identical twins. Regarding the study as a whole: Recombination models fit unrelated individuals' TCR alpha sharing but underestimated twins'.

Sequencing was carried out using naive T cells sorted from blood. The receptor was isolated from a man aged 45-65 years in good health. This chain uses TRBV21-1 with TRBJ1-1; TRBD1 reflects the table's D call only, with no check against the DNA. TRBV21-1 corresponds to a pseudogene. CDR3 amino acids: CASSLPGTEAFF. CDR3 bases: TGTGCCAGCAGCCTTCCGGGGACAGAAGCTTTCTTT.